This T cell receptor beta chain was sequenced in a study of patients and donors after allogeneic stem cell transplantation (TCRdb year 2020). From cysteine to phenylalanine, the CDR3 is 13 amino acids long. CDR3 DNA only is kept here, 39 bases in frame from base 1. CDR1 and CDR2, looked up from the germline V gene, are SQVTM and ANQGSEA. Trimming removed 5 bases from V and 7 bases from J; the gene matches leave 3 bases unexplained. This clonotype was recorded a few times. The antigen it binds to is not known. No much larger clonotype is one base removed from it; base qualities were not supplied. The library was obtained by RT-PCR. The sequencing machine was a NextSeq 550. TCRdb reanalyzed the raw reads on its own, using fastp at Q25 for trimming and MiXCR for clone calling, and kept in-frame beta chains. Rows with a matching CDR3 protein are joined into one entry that keeps the most common DNA and genes. The table for this sample lists approximately 57,000 distinct CDR3 sequences; about an eighth of them were counted only once. The top ten hold over 25% of the sample.

This clonotype was sampled from a human donor who was either an allogeneic HSCT recipient or a stem cell or donor lymphocyte infusion donor (not recorded which). It is not recorded whose cells these are; they may come from a transplant donor. Sequences were obtained from blood, either unsorted or a sorted T cell fraction (not recorded which). Recombination connected TRBV29-1 to TRBJ2-2; TRBD1 matches 11 bases in the middle. The CDR3 protein: CSVRTGGGGELFF. The sequenced DNA: TGCAGCGTTAGGACAGGGGGCGGCGGGGAGCTGTTTTTT.